The 18 T cell receptor beta chains presented below share a single source sample, sequenced in a study of T cells in Graves' hyperthyroidism and ophthalmopathy. The source material, RNA transcripts, was used to amplify TCR beta CDR3 regions. When the TCR CDR3 underwent first-round RT-PCR, the HTBI primer set was used. TCRdb reprocessed the multiplex PCR reads with MiXCR, giving one entry per CDR3 protein. Of some 250,000 distinct CDR3 sequences detected, approximately 14% appear once; the ten largest clones hold more than 10%. Specimen: blood. These receptors were obtained from a woman aged 40 to 50 with Graves' hyperthyroidism that later progressed to Graves' ophthalmopathy.

This clonotype was found many times. The rearrangement uses TRBV10-3 and TRBJ2-1; the match to TRBD2 covers 12 bases. The J segment lost 6 bases and the V segment lost 8 bases, leaving 5 bases of the junction unmatched. The CDR3 loop spans 14 amino acids. Germline CDR1 ENHRY, CDR2 SYGVKD. CDR3 sequence reads: CAISSGRGFNEQFF. CDR3 sequence (DNA): TGTGCCATCTCTAGCGGGAGGGGCTTCAATGAGCAGTTCTTC.

This clonotype was seen more than once but under ten times. The chain uses TRBV2 and TRBJ2-1; 7 bases fit TRBD2. Germline V gene sequence: CDR1 SNHLY, CDR2 FYNNEI. V lost 5 bases, J lost 8 bases, and 9 bases stayed unmatched. CDR3 length equals 14 residues. DNA of the CDR3: TGTGCCAGCAGTCCCATGACTAGCATCGATGAGCAGTTCTTC. It is translated as CASSPMTSIDEQFF.

This clonotype was seen repeatedly, ten times or more. The chain has TRBV10-1 and TRBJ2-3; 9 bases align to TRBD1. After removal of 6 bases from V and 3 bases from J, the junction contained 4 bases not matched to a gene. The V gene's germline CDR1 is WNHNN and CDR2 SYGVQD (reference sequence). The length of the CDR3 is 14 residues. The CDR3 nucleotides read TGCGCCAGCAGCGTTGGACAGGGGACAGATACGCAGTATTTT. Translation gives CASSVGQGTDTQYF.

V gene TRBV19 combines with J gene TRBJ1-5, with a weak D call TRBD1 (6 bases). Between the trimmed V and J ends, which lost 2 bases and 8 bases, there was a span of 19 bases. Per the germline V gene, CDR1 is LNHDA and CDR2 is SQIVND (reference sequence). The CDR3 spans 16 residues. This CDR3 reads CASSIYPDGQWKPQHF. The CDR3 DNA follows: TGTGCCAGTAGTATATACCCTGACGGACAGTGGAAGCCCCAGCATTTT.

This clonotype appeared many times. The chain carries TRBV3-1 and TRBJ2-7; D possibly corresponds to TRBD2 (6 bases). Germline assignment: CDR1 LGHDT and CDR2 YNNKEL (reference sequence). The ends were cut back, 8 bases at V and 2 bases at J, with 10 bases in the middle. The CDR3 has 12 residues. CDR3 DNA: TGTGCCAGCGGAGGGGAGCCCTACGAGCAGTACTTC. As protein: CASGGEPYEQYF.

This clonotype was detected many times. This sequence joins TRBV15 and TRBJ1-1; D remains unclear. CDR1 and CDR2 from the germline V gene are LNHNV and YYDKDF (reference sequence). This CDR3 spans 15 amino acids. Trimming took off 2 bases at V and 1 base at J, with 11 bases between the two ends. The CDR3 bases are TGTGCCACCAGCAGACACCAAAGGCAGAACACTGAAGCTTTCTTT. It specifies CATSRHQRQNTEAFF.

The CDR3 region is CASSHSMYQETQYF. The CDR3 DNA follows: TGTGCCAGCAGCCATTCTATGTACCAAGAGACCCAGTACTTC. The chain uses TRBV3-1 and TRBJ2-5; D call uncertain. Trimming removed 3 bases from V and 0 bases from J, with 8 bases in between. The CDR3 contains 14 residues. Germline CDR1 LGHDT, CDR2 YNNKEL (reference sequence).

This clonotype was counted a few times. The chain combines TRBV20-1 with TRBJ1-2; the D gene is possibly TRBD1 (6 bases). The germline V and J ends were trimmed by 6 bases and 5 bases, with 13 bases remaining between them. From germline, CDR1 is DFQATT and CDR2 SNEGSKA (reference sequence). CDR3 length equals 12 residues. The CDR3 DNA reads TGCAGTGCCCAAGGGGGTCGGTATGGCTACACCTTC. As protein: CSAQGGRYGYTF.

This clonotype was picked up many times. This sequence joins TRBV3-1 and TRBJ1-2; the match to TRBD1 covers 8 bases. CDR1 and CDR2 from the germline V gene are LGHDT and YNNKEL (reference sequence). V lost 0 bases, J lost 5 bases, and 11 bases stayed unmatched. The CDR3 is 17 amino acids. The CDR3 spells CASSQDLGAGGAYGYTF. The CDR3 nucleotides read TGTGCCAGCAGCCAAGATCTTGGGGCAGGGGGCGCGTATGGCTACACCTTC.

In its sample, this clonotype was seen many times. V is TRBV4-2 and J is TRBJ2-1; 10 positions agree with TRBD2. This CDR3 is built from 15 residues. With V trimmed by 4 bases and J by 7 bases, 7 bases remained unmatched. CDR1 is LGHNA and CDR2 is YNFKEQ in the germline V gene. The CDR3 here is CASSPSGSGLNEQFF. The CDR3, as DNA: TGTGCCAGCAGCCCTAGCGGGAGTGGGCTAAATGAGCAGTTCTTC.

This clonotype was seen at least ten times. This rearrangement joins TRBV4-1 to TRBJ2-7; the match to TRBD2 covers 10 bases. Germline V CDR1 and CDR2: MGHRA, YSYEKL. The V segment lost 1 base and the J segment 2 bases; nucleotides outside the gene matches: 5. CDR3 length equals 16 residues. The CDR3 spells CASSQVWTSGPYEQYF. The CDR3, as DNA: TGCGCCAGCAGCCAAGTGTGGACTAGCGGACCCTACGAGCAGTACTTC.

This clonotype was recorded at least ten times. The CDR3: CSAIDPGGLAYEQYF. As DNA, the CDR3 is TGCAGTGCCATCGACCCGGGAGGCCTAGCCTACGAGCAGTACTTC. The chain recombines TRBV20-1 with TRBJ2-7; 7 bases are shared with TRBD2. Unmatched junction bases numbered 13, after V lost 6 bases and J lost 2 bases. Germline V CDR1 and CDR2: DFQATT, SNEGSKA (reference sequence). The CDR3 consists of 15 residues.

This clonotype was counted at least ten times. This chain joins TRBV27 and TRBJ2-3, with 10 bases identical to TRBD1. Germline CDR1 and CDR2: MNHEY and SMNVEV (reference sequence). The CDR3 has 12 amino acids. V lost 3 bases and J lost 9; bases outside the gene matches: 0. The CDR3 loop is CASSLGQGTQYF. CDR3 in DNA: TGTGCCAGCAGTTTGGGACAGGGGACGCAGTATTTT.

This clonotype was picked up many times. The chain recombines TRBV2 with TRBJ2-7; 7 nucleotides agree with TRBD2. Germline CDR1 reads SNHLY; CDR2 reads FYNNEI. J was trimmed by 0 bases and V by 2 bases; bases with no gene match: 4. The CDR3 consists of 15 residues. CDR3 nucleotides: TGTGCCAGCAGTGAATGGGAGGGGTCCTCCTACGAGCAGTACTTC. Protein sequence: CASSEWEGSSYEQYF.

A remark on this clonotype: Since a much larger clone is just one base distant, this may be a read error. This CDR3 is CSAPRVAGQVTQYF. The CDR3 nucleotides are TGCAGTGCCCCGAGGGTGGCGGGCCAAGTGACCCAGTACTTC. The chain employs TRBV20-1 and TRBJ2-5; D perhaps matches TRBD2 (5 bases). The CDR3 spans 14 residues. Germline V gene lookup returns CDR1 DFQATT and CDR2 SNEGSKA (reference sequence).

As for this clonotype: The junction departs from germline at one end; a sequencing error may be responsible. The rearrangement links TRBV30 to TRBJ2-2; 8 bases line up with TRBD2. The CDR3 covers 16 residues. Germline V gives CDR1 GTSNPN, CDR2 SVGIG (reference sequence). CDR3 bases: TGTGCCTGGATACCCCCCTGGCGGGGGGACACCGTGGAGCTGTTTTTT. Translation gives CAWIPPWRGDTVELFF.

This sequence joins TRBV20-1 and TRBJ2-7; no reliable D call. CDR1 is DFQATT and CDR2 is SNEGSKA in the germline V gene (reference sequence). The CDR3 contains 15 residues. V was shortened by 3 bases and J by 0 bases, with 15 bases between the two germline ends. The CDR3 DNA reads TGCAGTGCTAGGCCCCCGGGCACCTACTCCTACGAGCAGTACTTC. Amino acids: CSARPPGTYSYEQYF.

This clonotype was recorded a few times. V gene TRBV7-2 combines with J gene TRBJ2-7; D is undetermined. The CDR3 has 12 amino acids. V was trimmed by 6 bases and J by 3 bases, leaving 9 bases between them. CDR1 is SGHTA, CDR2 FQGNSA, per germline. The CDR3 sequence: CASSINLYEQYF. DNA of the CDR3: TGTGCCAGCAGTATAAACCTCTACGAGCAGTACTTC.